Following are 2 T cell receptor beta chains from one sample sequenced in a study of blood T cell repertoires in COVID-19. Profiled with immunoSEQ multiplex PCR; TCRdb holds only in-frame clones, not every one. The table lists around 52,000 clones, over 80% of them singletons. The sample was peripheral blood. The receptors were sampled from a woman aged 55-75 years with acute or convalescent COVID-19.

This chain joins TRBV4-2 and TRBJ2-2; tentatively, D is TRBD2 (6 bases). The CDR3 runs 16 residues. The ends were cut back, 0 bases at V and 6 bases at J, with 14 bases in the middle. Germline-derived CDR1 and CDR2 are LGHNA and YNFKEQ. Here the CDR3 reads CASSQDGGSGAGELFF. The CDR3 region has the DNA TGTGCCAGCAGCCAAGATGGGGGGTCAGGCGCCGGGGAGCTGTTTTTT.

This chain links TRBV7-3 with TRBJ2-3, with D maybe TRBD1 (6 bases). CDR1 and CDR2 from the germline V gene are SGHTA and FQGTGA. Trimming removed 5 bases at V and 4 bases at J, with 16 bases between. The CDR3 is made up of 15 amino acids. CDR3 in amino acids: CASSATGLRADTQYF. In DNA form, the CDR3 reads TGTGCCAGCAGCGCTACAGGGCTTCGGGCAGATACGCAGTATTTT.